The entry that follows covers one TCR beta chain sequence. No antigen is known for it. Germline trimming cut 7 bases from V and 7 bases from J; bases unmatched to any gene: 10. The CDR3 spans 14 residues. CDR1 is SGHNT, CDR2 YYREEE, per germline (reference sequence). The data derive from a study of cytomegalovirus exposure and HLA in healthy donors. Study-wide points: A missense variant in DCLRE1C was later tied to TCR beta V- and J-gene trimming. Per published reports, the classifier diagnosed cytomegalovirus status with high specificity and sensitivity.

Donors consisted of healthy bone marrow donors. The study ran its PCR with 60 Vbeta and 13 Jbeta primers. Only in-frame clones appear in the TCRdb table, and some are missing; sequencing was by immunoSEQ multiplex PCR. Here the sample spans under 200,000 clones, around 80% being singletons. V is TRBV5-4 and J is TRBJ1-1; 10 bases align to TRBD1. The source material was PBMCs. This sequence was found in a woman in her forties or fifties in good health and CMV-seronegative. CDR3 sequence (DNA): TGTGCCAGCCGGAGACAGGGGGCGCATAATGAAGCTTTCTTT. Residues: CASRRQGAHNEAFF.